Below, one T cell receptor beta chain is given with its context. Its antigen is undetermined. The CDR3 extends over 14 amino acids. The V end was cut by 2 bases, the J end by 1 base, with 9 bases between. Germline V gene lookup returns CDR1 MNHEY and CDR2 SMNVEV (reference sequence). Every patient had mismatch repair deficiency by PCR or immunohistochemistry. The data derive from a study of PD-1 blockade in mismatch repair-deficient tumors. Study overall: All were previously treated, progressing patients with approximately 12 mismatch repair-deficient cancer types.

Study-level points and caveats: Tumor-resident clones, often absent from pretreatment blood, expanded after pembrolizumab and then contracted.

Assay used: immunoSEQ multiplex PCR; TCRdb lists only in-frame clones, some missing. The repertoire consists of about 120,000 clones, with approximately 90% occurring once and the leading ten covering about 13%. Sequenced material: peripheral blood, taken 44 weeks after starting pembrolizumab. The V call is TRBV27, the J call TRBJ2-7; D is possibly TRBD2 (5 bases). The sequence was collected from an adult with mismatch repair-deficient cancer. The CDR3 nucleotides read TGTGCCAGCAGTTTAAAACGGGGATCCTACGAGCAGTACTTC. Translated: CASSLKRGSYEQYF.